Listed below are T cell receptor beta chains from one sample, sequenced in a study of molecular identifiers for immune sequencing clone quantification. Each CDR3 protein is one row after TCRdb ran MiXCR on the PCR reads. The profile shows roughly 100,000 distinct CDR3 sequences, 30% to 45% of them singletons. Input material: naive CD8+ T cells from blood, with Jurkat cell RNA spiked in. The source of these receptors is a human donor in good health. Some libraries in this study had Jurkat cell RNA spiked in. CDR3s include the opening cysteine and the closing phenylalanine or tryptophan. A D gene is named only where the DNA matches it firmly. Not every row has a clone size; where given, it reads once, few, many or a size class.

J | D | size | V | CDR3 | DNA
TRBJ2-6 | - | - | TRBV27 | CASSLGVGANVLTF | TGTGCCAGCAGTTTAGGGGTTGGGGCCAACGTCCTGACTTTC
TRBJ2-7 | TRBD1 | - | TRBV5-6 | CASSLGTGLYEQYF | TGTGCCAGCAGCTTGGGGACAGGTCTCTACGAGCAGTACTTC
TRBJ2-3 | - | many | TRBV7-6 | CASSPQPPTDTQYF | TGTGCCAGCAGCCCGCAACCACCCACAGATACGCAGTATTTT
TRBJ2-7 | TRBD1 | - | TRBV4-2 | CASSQVKGAGEQYF | TGTGCCAGCAGCCAAGTGAAGGGGGCTGGGGAGCAGTACTTC
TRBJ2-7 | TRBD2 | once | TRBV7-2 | CSSSDGGTYEQYF | TGTTCCAGCAGCGACGGGGGGACCTACGAGCAGTACTTC
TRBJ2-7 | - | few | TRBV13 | CASSLRVNEQYF | TGTGCCAGCAGCTTAAGGGTCAACGAGCAGTACTTC
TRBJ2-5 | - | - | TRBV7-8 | CASSLWTDQETQYF | TGTGCCAGCAGCTTGTGGACAGACCAAGAGACCCAGTACTTC
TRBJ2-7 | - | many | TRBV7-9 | CASSLRRGEQYF | TGTGCCAGCAGCTTACGCCGTGGCGAGCAGTACTTC
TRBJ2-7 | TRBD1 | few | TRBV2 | CASSEEVTGLYEQYF | TGTGCCAGCAGTGAAGAGGTGACAGGGCTCTACGAGCAGTACTTC
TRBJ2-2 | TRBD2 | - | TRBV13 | CASSPLPSGTSGAGELFF | TGTGCCAGCAGCCCCCTCCCCTCCGGGACTAGCGGAGCCGGGGAGCTGTTTTTT
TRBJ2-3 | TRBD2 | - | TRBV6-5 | CASSPDGGDTLYF | TGTGCCAGCAGTCCTGACGGGGGGGATACGCTGTATTTT
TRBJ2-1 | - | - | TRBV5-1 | CATYRDNERFF | TGCGCCACCTACAGGGACAATGAGCGGTTCTTC
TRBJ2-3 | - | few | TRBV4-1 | CASSQEKRPTDTQYF | TGCGCCAGCAGCCAAGAGAAGCGGCCCACAGATACGCAGTATTTT
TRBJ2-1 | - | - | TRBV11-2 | CASSPGRAGNEQFF | TGTGCCAGCAGCCCCGGCCGGGCGGGCAATGAGCAGTTCTTC
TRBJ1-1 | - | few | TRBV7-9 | CASSRDSNEAFF | TGTGCCAGCAGCCGTGACTCGAATGAAGCTTTCTTT
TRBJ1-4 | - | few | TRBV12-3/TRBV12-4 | CASSPAEKLFF | TGTGCCAGCAGTCCCGCTGAAAAACTGTTTTTT
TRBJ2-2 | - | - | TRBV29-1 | CSVEDLAGPGELFF | TGCAGCGTTGAAGATCTCGCCGGGCCCGGGGAGCTGTTTTTT